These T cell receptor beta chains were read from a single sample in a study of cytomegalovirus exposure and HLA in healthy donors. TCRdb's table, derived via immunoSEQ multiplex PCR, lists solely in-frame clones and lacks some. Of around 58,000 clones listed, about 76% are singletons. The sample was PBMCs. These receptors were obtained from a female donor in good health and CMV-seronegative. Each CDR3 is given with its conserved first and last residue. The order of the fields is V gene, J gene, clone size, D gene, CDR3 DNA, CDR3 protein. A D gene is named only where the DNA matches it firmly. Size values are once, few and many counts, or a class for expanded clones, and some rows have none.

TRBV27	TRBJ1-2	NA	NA	TGTGCCAGCAGGGTCGCGGACTGGGATGGCTACACCTTC	CASRVADWDGYTF
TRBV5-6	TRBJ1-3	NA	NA	TGTGCCAGCAGCTTATTTACAGGCGTCTCTGGGAACACCATATATTTT	CASSLFTGVSGNTIYF
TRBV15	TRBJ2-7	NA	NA	TGTGCCACCAGCAGAGAGACGGGGTTGTCCGCGGAGCAGTACTTC	CATSRETGLSAEQYF
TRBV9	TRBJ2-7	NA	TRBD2	TGTGCCAGCAGCGTAGGTGTGAGCGGGGGCCGATACGAGCAGTACTTC	CASSVGVSGGRYEQYF
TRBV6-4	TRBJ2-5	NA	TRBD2	TGTGCCAGCAGTGACTCGCTAGCGGCGTACCAAGAGACCCAGTACTTC	CASSDSLAAYQETQYF
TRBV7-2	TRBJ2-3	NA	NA	TGTGCCAGCAGCTTAGGGGGGGTGACAGATACGCAGTATTTT	CASSLGGVTDTQYF
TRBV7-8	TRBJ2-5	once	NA	TGTGCCAGCAGCTTTCTCCGGGGGGCCGGGCTGGAGACCCAGTACTTC	CASSFLRGAGLETQYF
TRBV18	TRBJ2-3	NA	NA	TGTGCCAGCTCAGAGGAGCTGGTCGGCACAGATACGCAGTATTTT	CASSEELVGTDTQYF
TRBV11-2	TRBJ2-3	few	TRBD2	TGTGCCAGCAGCTCGAACGGACTAGCTAGCACAGATACGCAGTATTTT	CASSSNGLASTDTQYF
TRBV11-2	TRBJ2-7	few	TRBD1	TGTGCCAGCGGGACAGGGAATCAGTACGAGCAGTACTTC	CASGTGNQYEQYF
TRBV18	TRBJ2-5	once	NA	TGTGCCAGCTCACTTAACCTAGACGGGTCGGTAGGAGAGACCCAGTACTTC	CASSLNLDGSVGETQYF
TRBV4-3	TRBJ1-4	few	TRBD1	TGCGCCAGCAGCCCCGACAGGGTCGAAAAACTGTTTTTT	CASSPDRVEKLFF
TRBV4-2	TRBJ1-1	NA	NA	TGTGCCAGCAGCCAAGGGGCTGATTTTGGAGCTTTCTTT	CASSQGADFGAFF
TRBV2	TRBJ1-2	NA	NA	TGTGCCAGCAGTGCAAACCCGGCCGCATCTAGTAGCTATGGCTACACCTTC	CASSANPAASSSYGYTF
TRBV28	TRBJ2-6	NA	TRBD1	TGTGCCAGCAGTTCAACAGGGGTAGGGGCCAACGTCCTGACTTTC	CASSSTGVGANVLTF
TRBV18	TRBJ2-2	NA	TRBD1	TGTGCCAGCTCAGCCCGACAGGGAACCGGGGAGCTGTTTTTT	CASSARQGTGELFF
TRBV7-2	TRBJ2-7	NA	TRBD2	TGTGCCAGCAGCTTCGGAGCGGGAGGGTACGAGCAGTACTTC	CASSFGAGGYEQYF
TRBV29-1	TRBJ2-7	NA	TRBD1	TGCAGCGTGTTGGCCCGGGACAGGTCGGACCCATCTCGCGAGCAGTACTTC	CSVLARDRSDPSREQYF
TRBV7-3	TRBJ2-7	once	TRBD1	TGTGCCAGCAGCAGAGACAGGGGGCGCGAGTACGAGCAGTACTTC	CASSRDRGREYEQYF
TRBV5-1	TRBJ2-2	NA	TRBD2	TGCGCCAGCAGCATCGGCGGGGGGGCCGGATCCGGGGAGCTGTTTTTT	CASSIGGGAGSGELFF
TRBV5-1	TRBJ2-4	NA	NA	TGCGCCAGCAGCTTGGGCAGGGCGGACATTCAGTACTTC	CASSLGRADIQYF
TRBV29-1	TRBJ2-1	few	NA	TGCAGCGTTGTACTCGGCCGGGTACGGCAGGGGTCGGACGGCTACAATGAGCAGTTCTTC	CSVVLGRVRQGSDGYNEQFF
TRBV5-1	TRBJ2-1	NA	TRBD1	TGCGCCAGCAGCCTAAATACCCCGACAGGGGCGTCGAATGAGCAGTTCTTC	CASSLNTPTGASNEQFF
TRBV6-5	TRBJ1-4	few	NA	TGTGCCAGCAGTTACGCGGGGCGTGAAAAACTGTTTTTT	CASSYAGREKLFF
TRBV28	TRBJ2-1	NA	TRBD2	TGTGCCAGCAGTCTGGGACTAGTGGGAAGTGAGCAGTTCTTC	CASSLGLVGSEQFF
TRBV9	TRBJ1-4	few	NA	TGTGCCAGCAGCGTAGGGACACTAACTAATGAAAAACTGTTTTTT	CASSVGTLTNEKLFF
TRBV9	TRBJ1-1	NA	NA	TGTGCCAGCAGCGTAGGCGGAGGGACCGCTGAAGCTTTCTTT	CASSVGGGTAEAFF
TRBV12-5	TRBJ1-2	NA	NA	TGTGCTAGTGGGTCGACAGAGACGTATGGCTACACCTTC	CASGSTETYGYTF
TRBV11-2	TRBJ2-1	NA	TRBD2	TGTGCCAGCAGCTTAGGGGCTAGCGGAAGCTCCTACAATGAGCAGTTCTTC	CASSLGASGSSYNEQFF
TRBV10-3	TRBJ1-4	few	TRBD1	TGTGCCATCAGTGAGTCACAGGGGGGGGAAAAACTGTTTTTT	CAISESQGGEKLFF
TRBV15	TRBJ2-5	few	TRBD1	TGTGCCACCAGCACGAATTGGGACAGGGTTACAGAGACCCAGTACTTC	CATSTNWDRVTETQYF
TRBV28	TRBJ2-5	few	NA	TGTGCCAGCAGAAATCAGGGTTTTGAGACCCAGTACTTC	CASRNQGFETQYF
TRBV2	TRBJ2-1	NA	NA	TGTGCCAGCAGCCCCGAAGGGGGAAAATACAATGAGCAGTTCTTC	CASSPEGGKYNEQFF
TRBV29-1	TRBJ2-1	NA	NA	TGCAGCGTCGAGAGCTCCTACAATGAGCAGTTCTTC	CSVESSYNEQFF
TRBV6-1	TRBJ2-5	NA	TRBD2	TGTGCCAGCAGGGTAGCGGGGACTAGCGGGGGGGGCCAGTACTTC	CASRVAGTSGGGQYF
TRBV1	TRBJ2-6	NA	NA	TGCACCAGCAGCCGCACAAAGGACAGCAACTCTGGGGCCAACGTCCTGACTTTC	CTSSRTKDSNSGANVLTF
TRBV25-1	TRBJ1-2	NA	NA	TGTGCCAGCAGTGGACAGGAGTGGGACTATGGCTACACCTTC	CASSGQEWDYGYTF
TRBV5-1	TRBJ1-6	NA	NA	TGCGCCAGCAGCTCAGGGTCCCCTTTTTCACCCCTCCACTTT	CASSSGSPFSPLHF
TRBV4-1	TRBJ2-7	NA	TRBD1	TGCGCCAGCAGCCCGGGGACAGGGCAAGAAGAGCAGTACTTC	CASSPGTGQEEQYF
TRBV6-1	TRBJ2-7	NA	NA	TGTGCCAGCAGTCCCAGGACAGCAAACTCCTACGAGCAGTACTTC	CASSPRTANSYEQYF
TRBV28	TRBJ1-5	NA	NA	TGTGCCAGCAACCTCAGGGATCAGCCCCAGCATTTT	CASNLRDQPQHF
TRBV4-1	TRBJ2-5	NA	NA	TGCGCCAGCAGCCAAGATTACGGGGGAGTAGTCTGGGAGACCCAGTACTTC	CASSQDYGGVVWETQYF
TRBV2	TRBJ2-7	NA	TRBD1	TGTGCCAGCAGATCGACAGGGATCTACGAGCAGTACTTC	CASRSTGIYEQYF
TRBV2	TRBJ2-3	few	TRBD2	TGTGCCAGCACTGGGACTAGCGGGAGTTCAGATACGCAGTATTTT	CASTGTSGSSDTQYF
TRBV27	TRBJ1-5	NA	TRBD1	TGTGCCAGCAGTTTATCAGACAGGGGAAATCAGCCCCAGCATTTT	CASSLSDRGNQPQHF
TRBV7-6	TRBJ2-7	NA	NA	TGTGCCAGCAGCCGCGAGGGCCTCCCCTACGAGCAGTACTTC	CASSREGLPYEQYF